These 14 T cell receptor beta chains originate from one sample sequenced in a study of shared T cell receptors in the human thymus. TCRdb's table, derived via immunoSEQ multiplex PCR, lists solely in-frame clones and lacks some. The sample contains 55,000 to 80,000 clones, nearly 95% of which appear only once. Sequences were obtained from thymocytes. The receptors were sampled from a human donor.

This chain connects TRBV6-1 to TRBJ1-5, with a weak D call TRBD1 (5 bases). The V end lost 2 bases, the J end lost 3 bases, and 32 bases lay between the germline ends. The V gene's germline CDR1 is MNHNS and CDR2 SASEGT. CDR3 length: 22 residues. CDR3 sequence reads: CASSERWSRGNGLSTYNQPQHF. The CDR3 DNA reads TGTGCCAGCAGTGAAAGATGGTCGCGGGGGAACGGGCTCTCGACCTACAATCAGCCCCAGCATTTT.

V usage is TRBV14 and J usage is TRBJ2-5; the D gene is possibly TRBD2 (7 bases). The V gene lost 4 bases and the J gene lost 3 bases, with 24 bases spanning the gap. Germline V gene sequence: CDR1 SGHDN, CDR2 FVKESK. This CDR3 region has 18 residues. Here the CDR3 reads CASSPWPAKGGPEETQYF. CDR3 nucleotide sequence: TGTGCCAGCAGCCCCTGGCCAGCCAAGGGGGGGCCAGAAGAGACCCAGTACTTC.

This chain connects TRBV19 to TRBJ1-2; a weak D match, TRBD1 (6 bases). The CDR3 length is 18 residues. Germline CDR1 and CDR2: LNHDA and SQIVND (reference sequence). Deletions cut 4 bases from V and 2 bases from J, with 23 bases between. The CDR3 DNA sequence: TGTGCCAGTAGTACACCCGGTGGAGGGGGATGGAGAAACTATGGCTACACCTTC. It is translated as CASSTPGGGGWRNYGYTF. The full variable domain, rest sourced from reference TRBV19 and TRBJ1-2, is DGGITQSPKYLFRKEGQNVTLSCEQNLNHDAMYWYRQDPGQGLRLIYYSQIVNDFQKGDIAEGYSVSREKKESFPLTVTSAQKNPTAFYLCASSTPGGGGWRNYGYTFGSGTRLTVV.

J is TRBJ2-7 and V is TRBV6-6; D might be TRBD1 (6 bases). The CDR3 spans 15 residues. V was shortened by 5 bases and J by 2 bases, with 16 bases between the two germline ends. The germline gives CDR1 MNHNY, CDR2 SVGAGI (reference sequence). The CDR3 region is CASSPPATGTYEQYF. CDR3 bases: TGTGCCAGCAGTCCCCCCGCGACAGGTACCTACGAGCAGTACTTC.

This rearrangement joins TRBV7-3 to TRBJ2-7; no clear D. Trimming left V 2 bases short and J 5 bases short, with 13 bases between. The CDR3 spans 14 residues. Germline V gene lookup returns CDR1 SGHTA and CDR2 FQGTGA. CDR3 in DNA: TGTGCCAGCAGCTTATCAGGTCCCAACCACGAGCAGTACTTC. As protein: CASSLSGPNHEQYF.

The chain links TRBV5-1 to TRBJ2-5; a weak D match, TRBD2 (6 bases). The CDR3 length is 13 residues. Trimming cost V 2 bases and J 7 bases, with 12 bases left between them. Per the germline V gene, CDR1 is SGHRS and CDR2 is YFSETQ. CDR3 in amino acids: CASSLGGAMTQYF. The CDR3, as DNA: TGCGCCAGCAGCTTAGGCGGGGCCATGACCCAGTACTTC.

V gene TRBV9 combines with J gene TRBJ1-2; D not resolved. This CDR3 has 15 amino acids. The V gene's germline CDR1 is SGDLS and CDR2 YYNGEE. The germline V and J ends were trimmed by 4 bases and 1 base, with 14 bases remaining between them. This chain's CDR3 is CASSPRTEDNYGYTF. The CDR3 region has the DNA TGTGCCAGCAGCCCCCGGACGGAGGATAACTATGGCTACACCTTC.

The CDR3 protein is CASSLEGQFNTEAFF. DNA for the CDR3: TGTGCCAGCAGCTTAGAGGGACAGTTTAACACTGAAGCTTTCTTT. V usage is TRBV7-9 and J usage is TRBJ1-1; 7 bases are shared with TRBD1. In germline, CDR1 is SEHNR, CDR2 FQNEAQ (reference sequence). J was trimmed by 2 bases and V by 1 base; bases with no gene match: 4. CDR3 length equals 15 residues.

This chain uses TRBV7-5 with TRBJ2-5; the listed D gene, TRBD1, was not tested against the DNA. TRBV7-5 is marked as a pseudogene. The CDR3 is 14 residues long. In DNA, the CDR3 is TGTGTCAGAAGCAAAGGACAGGGAACTGAGACCCAGTACTTC. This sequence encodes CVRSKGQGTETQYF.

The chain has TRBV14 and TRBJ2-7; D gene unclear. The CDR3 totals 16 residues. Germline CDR1 SGHDN, CDR2 FVKESK. V lost 1 base and J 3 bases, leaving 16 bases between the germline ends. CDR3 sequence (DNA): TGTGCCAGCAGCCAAGTAGACCTAACGCCCTACTACGAGCAGTACTTC. This gives the protein CASSQVDLTPYYEQYF.

The chain carries TRBV6-5 and TRBJ1-1, with 7 bases matching TRBD1. Germline loops: CDR1 MNHEY, CDR2 SVGAGI. The ends lost 5 bases at V and 8 bases at J; junction bases unmatched: 14. This CDR3 contains 15 residues. CDR3 loop: CASSVLRQGSGEAFF. The CDR3 DNA reads TGTGCCAGCAGTGTACTACGACAGGGTTCAGGCGAAGCTTTCTTT.

V gene TRBV11-2 combines with J gene TRBJ1-4; the D is unclear. The V gene lost 5 bases and the J gene lost 8 bases, with 18 bases spanning the gap. The germline V gene has CDR1 SGHAT and CDR2 FQNNGV. The CDR3 spans 15 residues. The CDR3 DNA follows: TGTGCCAGCAGCCTAGGAAGGTACTTGAACGAAAAACTGTTTTTT. Translated: CASSLGRYLNEKLFF.

J is TRBJ2-4 and V is TRBV27; TRBD1 aligns across 8 bases. V was clipped by 6 bases and J by 0 bases; unmatched bases: 16. Per germline, CDR1 MNHEY and CDR2 SMNVEV (reference sequence). The CDR3 loop spans 19 amino acids. CDR3 sequence: CASRGDRPGVGLAKNIQYF. DNA for the CDR3: TGTGCCAGCAGAGGGGACAGGCCGGGTGTTGGACTAGCCAAAAACATTCAGTACTTC.

The chain couples TRBV11-3 to TRBJ2-3; 9 bases align to TRBD1. The J segment lost 0 bases and the V segment lost 1 base, leaving 2 bases of the junction unmatched. The CDR3 totals 16 residues. Germline CDR1 is SGHNT and CDR2 is YENEEA. CDR3 bases: TGTGCCAGCAGCTTAGGACAGGGGGTTAGCACAGATACGCAGTATTTT. It codes for CASSLGQGVSTDTQYF.